The 10 T cell receptor beta chains given below trace back to one sample, sequenced in a study of blood T cell repertoires in COVID-19 (dated by TCRdb to 2018 to 2021). Library preparation used the immunoSEQ multiplex PCR assay. TCRdb holds this immuneACCESS table with in-frame rearrangements only. Some clones are missing; in checked studies, unresolved V genes explain under half, and the rest has no known cause. For this sample the table gives about 180,000 clones, of which about 90% were detected only once. The leading ten clones occupy roughly 9% of the sample. Source material: PBMCs or T cells enriched from blood (not recorded which). The source of these receptors is a woman aged 18-29 years who had recovered from COVID-19.

The V gene is TRBV7-8, the J gene TRBJ1-1, with D possibly TRBD1 on 6 matching bases. The CDR3 is made up of 14 amino acids. Trimming removed 6 bases at V and 4 bases at J, with 15 bases between. The V gene's germline CDR1 is SGHVS and CDR2 FQNEAQ. CDR3 sequence reads: CASSHNRVGTEAFF. CDR3 nucleotides: TGTGCCAGCAGTCACAACAGGGTGGGCACTGAAGCTTTCTTT.

The chain is built from TRBV7-2 and TRBJ2-7; 7 bases line up with TRBD1. Germline V lookup: CDR1 SGHTA, CDR2 FQGNSA. V lost 5 bases to trimming and J lost 3 bases; unmatched junction nucleotides: 7. CDR3 length equals 14 residues. CDR3 in amino acids: CASSPNRGGYEQYF. DNA of the CDR3: TGTGCCAGCAGCCCCAACAGGGGTGGCTACGAGCAGTACTTC.

This chain connects TRBV30 to TRBJ2-7; D may be TRBD1 (6 bases). The germline V gene has CDR1 GTSNPN and CDR2 SVGIG (reference sequence). The CDR3 has 16 residues. Trimming removed 3 bases at V and 4 bases at J, with 22 bases between. The CDR3 nucleotides are TGTGCCTGGAGCCACCTACAGGGTTTAGTTCGGTACGAGCAGTACTTC. Amino acid sequence: CAWSHLQGLVRYEQYF.

This chain connects TRBV19 to TRBJ2-7; 8 bases align to TRBD1. This CDR3 contains 14 residues. The trim removed 5 bases at V and 3 bases at J, leaving 6 bases unmatched. Per the germline V gene, CDR1 is LNHDA and CDR2 is SQIVND (reference sequence). The CDR3 sequence: CASSGQGKGYEQYF. The CDR3 nucleotides read TGTGCCAGTAGTGGACAGGGAAAAGGCTACGAGCAGTACTTC.

This clone was picked up a small number of times. The V and J genes are TRBV9 and TRBJ1-1, with TRBD1 matching over 10 bases. V lost 3 bases and J lost 3; bases outside the gene matches: 5. Looked up from germline, CDR1 is SGDLS and CDR2 is YYNGEE. This CDR3 comprises 15 residues. In DNA, the CDR3 is TGTGCCAGCAGCGCCTCTGGGACAGGGGACACTGAAGCTTTCTTT. It yields the protein CASSASGTGDTEAFF.

The chain couples TRBV10-1 to TRBJ2-1; TRBD2 agrees at 11 bases. Germline V gives CDR1 WNHNN, CDR2 SYGVQD (reference sequence). V was clipped by 4 bases and J by 10 bases; unmatched bases: 15. The CDR3 covers 17 residues. DNA of the CDR3: TGCGCCAGCAGTGGGCCCATAGCGGGGGGGCGTCCAAGAGAGCAGTTCTTC. It encodes CASSGPIAGGRPREQFF.

The chain uses TRBV19 and TRBJ2-7, with 7 bases matching TRBD2. The junction had 3 bases not matched to a gene; V was cut back by 3 bases and J by 4 bases. CDR1 and CDR2 from the germline V gene are LNHDA and SQIVND (reference sequence). The CDR3 length is 13 residues. The CDR3 region is CASSIYGGYEQYF. The CDR3 nucleotides are TGTGCCAGTAGTATCTACGGGGGGTACGAGCAGTACTTC.

J is TRBJ2-3 and V is TRBV6-2 or TRBV6-3, with 9 bases fitting TRBD1. The CDR3 is 16 amino acids. V lost 4 bases and J lost 1; bases outside the gene matches: 6. CDR1 is MNHEY, CDR2 SVGEGT, per germline. CDR3 sequence reads: CASSFTQGAGTDTQYF. The CDR3 nucleotides are TGTGCCAGCAGTTTCACACAGGGGGCGGGCACAGATACGCAGTATTTT.

The chain uses TRBV7-8 and TRBJ2-3; 8 positions agree with TRBD2. CDR3 size: 17 residues. CDR1 is SGHVS and CDR2 is FQNEAQ in the germline V gene. The junction had 12 bases not matched to a gene; V was cut back by 5 bases and J by 2 bases. The CDR3 region has the DNA TGTGCCAGCAGCCCATGGCGGGAGCGGGAGTACACAGATACGCAGTATTTT. The encoded protein is CASSPWREREYTDTQYF.

The chain employs TRBV28 and TRBJ1-6, with 10 bases lining up with TRBD1. The CDR3 is made up of 15 amino acids. J lost 7 bases, V lost 6 bases, and 6 bases had no gene match. In germline, CDR1 is MDHEN, CDR2 SYDVKM. The CDR3 loop reads CASSPDRGWNSPLHF. The CDR3 coding sequence is TGTGCCAGCAGCCCGGACAGGGGGTGGAATTCACCCCTCCACTTT.